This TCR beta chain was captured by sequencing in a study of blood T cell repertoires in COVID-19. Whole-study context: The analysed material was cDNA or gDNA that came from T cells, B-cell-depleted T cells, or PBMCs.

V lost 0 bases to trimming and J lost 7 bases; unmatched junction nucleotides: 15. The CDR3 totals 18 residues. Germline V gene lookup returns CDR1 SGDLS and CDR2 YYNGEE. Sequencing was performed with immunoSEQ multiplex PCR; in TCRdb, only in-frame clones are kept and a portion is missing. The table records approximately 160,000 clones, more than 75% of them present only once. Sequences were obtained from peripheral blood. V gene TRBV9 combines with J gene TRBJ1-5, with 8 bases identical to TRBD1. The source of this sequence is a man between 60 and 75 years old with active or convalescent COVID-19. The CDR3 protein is CASSVAPTVTGAGQPQHF. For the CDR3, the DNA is TGTGCCAGCAGCGTAGCCCCAACTGTGACAGGGGCAGGACAGCCCCAGCATTTT.